This section outlines one T cell receptor (beta chain) sequence together with its context. No antigen is known for it. The CDR3 spans 14 residues. Trimming removed 3 bases from V and 7 bases from J, with 14 bases in between. Germline V gene lookup returns CDR1 MDHEN and CDR2 SYDVKM. The naive CD8 fraction comprised CD45RO-negative cells positively selected for CCR7 and excluded terminally differentiated effector memory CD45RA+ cells. The genomic DNA of each subset was split evenly across several immunoSEQ plates. TCRdb's table, derived via immunoSEQ multiplex PCR, lists solely in-frame clones and lacks some. The data contain 2 million to 2.5 million clones, approximately 95% of them singletons. These data originate in a study of shared clonotypes between healthy human individuals. Turning to the study itself: A donor's plate count was three for CD4 naive and three for CD4 memory; CD8 naive had two and CD8 memory one. Findings and limits, study-wide: Naive CD4 clonotypes overlapped across a handful of donors at roughly 5%. In this cohort, only blood was sampled, and tissue repertoires likely differ.

Material for sequencing was naive CD8+ T cells sorted from blood. The chain is built from TRBV28 and TRBJ2-3; tentative D call: TRBD1 (7 bases). The sequence was collected from a young man in good health. CDR3 DNA: TGTGCCAGCAGTTTCCGCGGGACAGCGCATACGCAGTATTTT. Translating it yields CASSFRGTAHTQYF.